Following are 24 T cell receptor beta chains from one sample sequenced in a study of glioma-infiltrating T cells. Amplification of TCR alpha and beta CDR3 regions from RNA used iRepertoire nested multiplex PCR. TCRdb re-called the multiplex PCR reads with MiXCR, one entry per CDR3 protein. The sample lists roughly 350,000 distinct CDR3 sequences, 41% seen once, with 12% in the top ten. The sample taken for sequencing was glioma tissue, nonneoplastic brain tissue, or PBMCs (not recorded which). Receptors were obtained from a human donor with low-grade glioma or glioblastoma, undergoing nonglioma brain surgery, or in good health (not recorded which).

This chain joins TRBV27 and TRBJ2-1; no clear D. Trimming took 4 bases from V and 6 from J, leaving 22 bases between them. Germline assignment: CDR1 MNHEY and CDR2 SMNVEV (reference sequence). The CDR3 is 17 amino acids. CDR3 in DNA: TGTGCCAGCAGTTCCCTCGGACCAGCGAGACTGGGCAATGAGCAGTTCTTC. As protein: CASSSLGPARLGNEQFF.

Concerning this clonotype itself: A read error may produce the germline difference seen at one junction end. V and J are TRBV6-5 and TRBJ1-5; 8 bases agree with TRBD1. The CDR3 is 16 residues long. Germline V gene data show CDR1 as MNHEY and CDR2 as SVGAGI. The CDR3 sequence: CASGYSGTGVNQPQHF. CDR3 nucleotides: TGTGCCAGCGGTTACTCCGGGACAGGTGTCAATCAGCCCCAGCATTTT.

Concerning this clonotype itself: Just one base apart from a much larger clone, this may be a read error. The chain combines TRBV28 with TRBJ2-5; D is perhaps TRBD1 (6 bases). With 1 base removed from V and 2 bases from J, the gap between germline ends came to 14 bases. The CDR3 spans 16 residues. From germline, CDR1 is MDHEN and CDR2 SYDVKM. The CDR3 DNA sequence: TGTGCCAGCAGTTTATCTGTGGGGGCAGCGCAAGAGACCCAGTACTTC. Encoded protein: CASSLSVGAAQETQYF.

The chain employs TRBV19 and TRBJ1-5; D is unclear. V dropped 11 bases and J dropped 6 bases, with 17 bases sitting between them. Germline V gene lookup returns CDR1 LNHDA and CDR2 SQIVND (reference sequence). The CDR3 loop spans 13 amino acids. The CDR3 DNA is TGTGCCGGTACCGTGGGAGGGAGTCAGCCCCAGCATTTT. It yields the protein CAGTVGGSQPQHF. The full variable domain, its missing parts supplied by reference TRBV19 and TRBJ1-5, is DGGITQSPKYLFRKEGQNVTLSCEQNLNHDAMYWYRQDPGQGLRLIYYSQIVNDFQKGDIAEGYSVSREKKESFPLTVTSAQKNPTAFYLCAGTVGGSQPQHFGDGTRLSIL.

Only a few counts were recorded for this clonotype. The chain has TRBV2 and TRBJ2-1; 8 positions match TRBD1. V was clipped by 6 bases and J by 4 bases; unmatched bases: 5. Germline lookup yields CDR1 SNHLY and CDR2 FYNNEI. The CDR3 totals 14 residues. The DNA of the CDR3 is TGTGCCAGCAGCCCCCGGGACAGGTACAATGAGCAGTTCTTC. Residues: CASSPRDRYNEQFF. The full variable domain, completed using reference TRBV2 and TRBJ2-1, is EPEVTQTPSHQVTQMGQEVILRCVPISNHLYFYWYRQILGQKVEFLVSFYNNEISEKSEIFDDQFSVERPDGSNFTLKIRSTKLEDSAMYFCASSPRDRYNEQFFGPGTRLTVL.

This clonotype has a single count. The chain is built from TRBV19 and TRBJ1-1, with 7 positions matching TRBD1. Germline assignment: CDR1 LNHDA and CDR2 SQIVND (reference sequence). This CDR3 has 14 amino acids. Trimming removed 5 bases from V and 10 bases from J; junction bases left unmatched: 13. The CDR3 reads CASSSFPGQIGAFF. The CDR3 DNA follows: TGTGCCAGTAGTTCTTTCCCGGGACAGATCGGAGCTTTCTTT.

The rearrangement joins TRBV19 to TRBJ2-1; D is ambiguous. V was pared by 5 bases and J by 2 bases, with 13 bases between. CDR3 length: 15 amino acids. Germline V lookup: CDR1 LNHDA, CDR2 SQIVND (reference sequence). CDR3 in DNA: TGTGCCAGTAGTGCGCTTAGTCGCCCCTACAATGAGCAGTTCTTC. Residues: CASSALSRPYNEQFF.

V is TRBV6-1 and J is TRBJ1-3; D not resolved. The CDR3 runs 12 residues. The germline CDR1 and CDR2 sequences are MNHNS and SASEGT. The V gene lost 5 bases and the J gene lost 4 bases, with 6 bases spanning the gap. The CDR3 coding sequence is TGTGCCAGCAGTCAAGGGGGAAACACCATATATTTT. Amino acids: CASSQGGNTIYF.

V gene TRBV7-2 combines with J gene TRBJ2-7; D is tentatively TRBD1 or TRBD2 (5 bases each). The length of the CDR3 is 13 residues. V was cut by 6 bases and J by 3 bases, with 12 bases left in between. Per germline, CDR1 SGHTA and CDR2 FQGNSA. In nucleotides, the CDR3 is TGTGCCAGCAGTGGGGACCGATACTACGAGCAGTACTTC. Translation gives CASSGDRYYEQYF.

This sequence joins TRBV7-8 and TRBJ1-1; D possibly corresponds to TRBD1 (5 bases). The V end was cut by 7 bases, the J end by 5 bases, with 11 bases between. Germline values: CDR1 SGHVS, CDR2 FQNEAQ. The CDR3 sequence is 12 residues long. CDR3 protein: CASILRQTEAFF. DNA for the CDR3: TGTGCCAGCATCCTAAGACAGACTGAAGCTTTCTTT.

This clonotype has at least ten counts. CDR3 in DNA: TGTGCCAGCAGCTCCGGGACTAGCGGCAGCACAGATACGCAGTATTTT. Amino acids: CASSSGTSGSTDTQYF. The chain carries TRBV28 and TRBJ2-3; 11 bases are shared with TRBD2. J was trimmed by 0 bases and V by 6 bases; bases with no gene match: 5. Germline V lookup: CDR1 MDHEN, CDR2 SYDVKM. The CDR3 sequence is 16 residues long.

In the case of this clonotype: A read error may account for a junction end that differs from germline. V and J are TRBV10-2 and TRBJ2-4, with 7 positions matching TRBD1. From germline, CDR1 is WSHSY and CDR2 SAAADI. The CDR3 consists of 13 residues. The chain's CDR3 is CASSGTAKNIKYF. Written as DNA, the CDR3 is TGCGCCAGTTCCGGGACAGCCAAAAACATTAAGTACTTC.

Remarks on this clonotype: This may arise from a read error, as a much more abundant clone is one base away. The chain links TRBV20-1 to TRBJ2-3; D gene ambiguous. The CDR3 length is 14 residues. CDR1 and CDR2 (germline): DFQATT, SNEGSKA (reference sequence). CDR3 region: CSGRDARTTDTQYF. CDR3 bases: TGCAGTGGTAGAGACGCCCGAACGACAGATACGCAGTATTTT.

This clonotype was counted ten times or more. V gene TRBV27 combines with J gene TRBJ2-7; 10 bases align to TRBD2. The V segment lost 5 bases and the J segment 2 bases; nucleotides outside the gene matches: 9. The CDR3 runs to 16 residues. Germline CDR1 reads MNHEY; CDR2 reads SMNVEV (reference sequence). For the CDR3, the DNA is TGTGCCAGCAGTGGATATAGCGGGAGGTTCCCCTACGAGCAGTACTTC. It specifies CASSGYSGRFPYEQYF.

The gene calls are TRBV6-4 and TRBJ1-2; no clear D. CDR1 is MRHNA, CDR2 SNTAGT, per germline. V dropped 6 bases and J dropped 4 bases, with 18 bases sitting between them. There are 15 residues in the CDR3. The CDR3 here is CASSPGSIFSYGYTF. The CDR3, as DNA: TGTGCCAGCAGCCCCGGGTCGATATTTTCCTATGGCTACACCTTC.

In this sample, this clonotype turned up many times. The V and J genes are TRBV20-1 and TRBJ2-7, with a weak D call TRBD2 (6 bases). Germline V lookup: CDR1 DFQATT, CDR2 SNEGSKA (reference sequence). This CDR3 comprises 15 residues. V lost 5 bases and J 6 bases, leaving 23 bases between the germline ends. In nucleotides, the CDR3 is TGCAGTGCTTCAACCGGGACTCTGGTGAAGGGCGAGCAGTACTTC. This translates into CSASTGTLVKGEQYF.

A remark on this clonotype: One end of the junction varies from germline; a read error may be responsible. This chain joins TRBV7-2 and TRBJ2-1; D may be TRBD2 (6 bases). Germline V CDR1 and CDR2: SGHTA, FQGNSA. CDR3 size: 16 residues. CDR3 amino acids: CGSSPTSQSSYNEQFF. The CDR3 DNA follows: TGTGGCAGCAGCCCCACTAGCCAGAGCTCCTACAATGAGCAGTTCTTC.

Regarding this clonotype: At one boundary the junction diverges from the germline segment, which might be a read error. The chain is built from TRBV7-9 and TRBJ2-5; TRBD2 aligns across 11 bases. The CDR3 totals 16 residues. CDR1 and CDR2 (germline): SEHNR, FQNEAQ (reference sequence). CDR3 coding DNA: TGTGCCAGCAGCTTTTTAGCGGGAGGGCCTTTGGAGACCAAGTACTTC. It translates to CASSFLAGGPLETKYF.

The chain joins TRBV27 to TRBJ1-1; the D is unclear. The CDR3 runs to 14 residues. CDR1 and CDR2 from the germline V gene are MNHEY and SMNVEV (reference sequence). V was cut by 3 bases and J by 7 bases, with 15 bases left in between. CDR3 amino acids: CASSFSSRSNEAFF. The CDR3 region has the DNA TGTGCCAGCAGTTTTTCATCCAGGAGTAATGAAGCTTTCTTT.

The chain links TRBV28 to TRBJ2-1; D tentatively reads TRBD1 or TRBD2 (5 bases each). V was pared by 6 bases and J by 7 bases, with 13 bases between. The CDR3 spans 13 residues. Germline CDR1 MDHEN, CDR2 SYDVKM. CDR3 protein: CASRDFGGNEQFF. The CDR3 nucleotides read TGTGCCAGCAGGGACTTTGGGGGTAATGAGCAGTTCTTC.

The CDR3 sequence is CASSLSPALSFSNEQFF. The CDR3 DNA reads as TGTGCCAGCAGTTTATCGCCGGCACTGTCTTTTTCCAATGAGCAGTTCTTC. V is TRBV27 and J is TRBJ2-1, with D uncertain. CDR3 length: 17 residues. V gave up 0 bases and J gave up 6 bases, with 18 bases separating them. Germline CDR1 and CDR2: MNHEY and SMNVEV (reference sequence).

In this sample, this clonotype turned up a few times. This rearrangement joins TRBV28 to TRBJ1-3; D uncertain. This CDR3 is built from 14 residues. Trimming pared 7 bases from V and 0 bases from J, leaving 10 bases between. CDR1 is MDHEN, CDR2 SYDVKM, per germline. CDR3 residues: CASNPSGSGNTIYF. CDR3 DNA: TGTGCCAGCAATCCTTCGGGCTCTGGAAACACCATATATTTT.

This sequence joins TRBV10-3 and TRBJ2-2; D may be TRBD2 (5 bases). The CDR3 is 14 residues long. Trimming removed 2 bases from V and 4 bases from J, with 8 bases in between. From germline, CDR1 is ENHRY and CDR2 SYGVKD. The DNA of the CDR3 is TGTGCCATCAGTGAGACTAGACTCACCGGGGAGCTGTTTTTT. Its translation: CAISETRLTGELFF.

The rearrangement links TRBV13 to TRBJ1-2; tentatively, D is TRBD1 (5 bases). Germline CDR1 PRHDT, CDR2 FYEKMQ (reference sequence). V was cut by 6 bases and J by 13 bases, with 21 bases left in between. The CDR3 loop spans 13 amino acids. The CDR3, as DNA: TGTGCCAGCAGTTCAACACGCCGGGGACTCGCCACCTTC. Its protein is CASSSTRRGLATF.